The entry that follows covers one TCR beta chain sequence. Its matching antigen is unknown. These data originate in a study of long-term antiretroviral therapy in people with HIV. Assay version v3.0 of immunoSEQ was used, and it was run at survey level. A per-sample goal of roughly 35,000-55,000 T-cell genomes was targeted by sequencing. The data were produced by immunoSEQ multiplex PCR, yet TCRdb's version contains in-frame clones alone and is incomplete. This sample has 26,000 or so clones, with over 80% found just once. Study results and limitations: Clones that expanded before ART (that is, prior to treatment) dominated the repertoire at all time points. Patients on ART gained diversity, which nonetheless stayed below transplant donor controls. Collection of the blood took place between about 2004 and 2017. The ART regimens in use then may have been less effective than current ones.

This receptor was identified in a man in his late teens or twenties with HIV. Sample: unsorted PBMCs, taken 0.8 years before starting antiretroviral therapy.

This CDR3 reads CASSLGSTGKQETQYF. In DNA, the CDR3 is TGTGCCAGCAGCTTAGGGTCGACAGGGAAACAAGAGACCCAGTACTTC. This chain links TRBV11-2 with TRBJ2-5; TRBD1 matches at 7 bases. Germline CDR1 reads SGHAT; CDR2 reads FQNNGV. This CDR3 is 16 amino acids long. J gave up 2 bases and V 1 base, and 7 bases lay outside the gene matches.